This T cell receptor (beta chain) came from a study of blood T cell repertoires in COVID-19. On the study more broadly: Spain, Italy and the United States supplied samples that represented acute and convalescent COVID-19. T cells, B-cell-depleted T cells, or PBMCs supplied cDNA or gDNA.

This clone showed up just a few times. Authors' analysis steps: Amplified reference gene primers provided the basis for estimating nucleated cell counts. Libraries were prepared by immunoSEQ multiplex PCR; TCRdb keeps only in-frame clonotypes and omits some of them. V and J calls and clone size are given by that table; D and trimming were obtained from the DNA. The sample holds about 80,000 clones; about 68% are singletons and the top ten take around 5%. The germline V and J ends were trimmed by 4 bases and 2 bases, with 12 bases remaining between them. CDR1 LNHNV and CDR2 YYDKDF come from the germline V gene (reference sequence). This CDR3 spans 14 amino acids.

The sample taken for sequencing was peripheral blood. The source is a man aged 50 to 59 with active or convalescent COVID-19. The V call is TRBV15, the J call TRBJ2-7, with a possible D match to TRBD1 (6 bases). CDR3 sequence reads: CATSTWDNAYEQYF. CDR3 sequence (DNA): TGTGCCACCAGCACCTGGGACAACGCCTACGAGCAGTACTTC.